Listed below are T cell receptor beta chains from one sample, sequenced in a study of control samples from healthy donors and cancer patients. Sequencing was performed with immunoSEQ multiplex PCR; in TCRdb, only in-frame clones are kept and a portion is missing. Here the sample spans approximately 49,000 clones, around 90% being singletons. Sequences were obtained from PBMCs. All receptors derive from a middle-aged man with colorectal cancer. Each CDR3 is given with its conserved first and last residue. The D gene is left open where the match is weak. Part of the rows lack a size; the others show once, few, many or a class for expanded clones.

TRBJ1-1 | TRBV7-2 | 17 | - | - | CASSSRGTGNMNTEAFF | TGTGCCAGCAGCTCGAGGGGTACAGGGAACATGAACACTGAAGCTTTCTTT
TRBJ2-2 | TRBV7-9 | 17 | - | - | CASSLAGSGLNTGELFF | TGTGCCAGCAGCTTAGCGGGTAGCGGCTTGAACACCGGGGAGCTGTTTTTT
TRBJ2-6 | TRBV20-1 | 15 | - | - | CSASYRTSGANVLTF | TGCAGTGCTAGTTATAGGACGTCTGGGGCCAACGTCCTGACTTTC
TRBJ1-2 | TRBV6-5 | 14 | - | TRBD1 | CASTMGQTNYGYTF | TGTGCCAGCACCATGGGACAGACTAACTATGGCTACACCTTC
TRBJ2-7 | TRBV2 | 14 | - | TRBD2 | CASREGTSSSAQYF | TGTGCCAGCAGGGAGGGGACTAGCTCCTCGGCGCAGTACTTC
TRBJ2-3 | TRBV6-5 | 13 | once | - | CASSYPGTDTQYF | TGTGCCAGCAGTTACCCCGGCACAGATACGCAGTATTTT
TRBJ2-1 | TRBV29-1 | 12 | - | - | CSVAGVNNEQFF | TGCAGCGTTGCTGGCGTGAACAATGAGCAGTTCTTC
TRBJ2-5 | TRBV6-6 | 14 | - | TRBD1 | CATVDRGLEETQYF | TGTGCCACGGTAGACAGGGGGCTAGAGGAGACCCAGTACTTC
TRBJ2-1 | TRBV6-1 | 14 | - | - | CASSESGAHVEQFF | TGTGCCAGCAGTGAGTCAGGGGCGCATGTTGAGCAGTTCTTC
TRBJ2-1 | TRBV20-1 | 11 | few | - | CSASDSREQFF | TGCAGTGCGAGCGACAGTCGTGAGCAGTTCTTC
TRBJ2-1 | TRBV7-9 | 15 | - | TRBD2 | CASSSGGREYNEQFF | TGTGCCAGTTCCTCCGGGGGGAGGGAGTACAATGAGCAGTTCTTC
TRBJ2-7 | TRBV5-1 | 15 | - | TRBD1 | CASSIQTGDHYEQYF | TGCGCCAGCAGCATTCAGACAGGGGACCACTACGAGCAGTACTTC
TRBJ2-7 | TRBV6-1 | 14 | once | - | CASSETAGPYEQYF | TGTGCCAGCAGTGAAACAGCGGGCCCCTACGAGCAGTACTTC
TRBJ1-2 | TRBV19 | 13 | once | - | CASSPDTPGGYTF | TGTGCCAGTAGCCCGGACACCCCGGGAGGCTACACCTTC
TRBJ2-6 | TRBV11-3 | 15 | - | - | CASSLGRTGANVLTF | TGTGCCAGCAGCTTAGGCCGAACCGGGGCCAACGTCCTGACTTTC
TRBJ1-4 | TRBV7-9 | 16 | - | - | CASSAFSVATNEKLFF | TGTGCCAGCAGCGCCTTTTCAGTCGCAACTAATGAAAAACTGTTTTTT
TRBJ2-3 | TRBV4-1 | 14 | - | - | CASSQAGRADTQYF | TGCGCCAGCAGCCAAGCAGGGCGCGCAGATACGCAGTATTTT
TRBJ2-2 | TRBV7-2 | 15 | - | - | CASSTRRAVAGELFF | TGTGCCAGCAGTACGCGGAGGGCCGTCGCCGGGGAGCTGTTTTTT
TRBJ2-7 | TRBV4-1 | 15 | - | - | CASSQVDRASFEQYF | TGCGCCAGCAGCCAAGTGGATCGCGCCTCCTTCGAGCAGTACTTC
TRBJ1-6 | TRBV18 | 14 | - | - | CASSPEPQVSPLHF | TGTGCCAGCTCACCTGAACCACAGGTATCACCCCTCCACTTT
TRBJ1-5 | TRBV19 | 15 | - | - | CASSEQVGSNQPQHF | TGTGCCAGTAGTGAACAGGTAGGGAGCAATCAGCCCCAGCATTTT
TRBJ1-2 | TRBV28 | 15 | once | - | CASSPRGAGNYGYTF | TGTGCCAGCAGTCCAAGAGGGGCGGGTAACTATGGCTACACCTTC
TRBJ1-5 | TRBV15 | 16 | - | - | CATSREIRGSGQPQHF | TGTGCCACCAGCAGAGAAATCAGGGGTTCAGGTCAGCCCCAGCATTTT
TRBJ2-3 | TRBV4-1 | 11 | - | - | CASSQADTQYF | TGCGCCAGCAGCCAAGCGGATACGCAGTATTTT